This TCR beta chain emerged from a study of regulatory T cells in long-lasting Graves disease. Trimming cost V 5 bases and J 2 bases, with 9 bases left between them. The germline V gene has CDR1 LNHDA and CDR2 SQIVND (reference sequence). The CDR3 spans 14 residues. The sample's time point: newly diagnosed GD, antithyroid drugs for less than 3 months. PBMC-extracted RNA yielded the TCR library. Both iRepertoire HTBI primers and Arm-PCR of CDR3 regions were used to build the TCR beta libraries. TCRdb passed the multiplex PCR reads through MiXCR, listing each CDR3 protein once. The data hold 350,000 to 400,000 distinct CDR3 sequences, with around 15% observed a single time. The same specimen was also included in a second study, on T cells in Graves' hyperthyroidism and ophthalmopathy.

The TCR originated in a woman between 18 and 30 years old with Graves disease. Material: peripheral blood mononuclear cells (PBMCs), obtained at new diagnosis, from a patient treated with antithyroid drugs. The rearrangement uses TRBV19 and TRBJ1-4; D remains ambiguous. CDR3 coding DNA: TGTGCCAGTAGTGACACAGTCACTAATGAAAAACTGTTTTTT. Amino acids: CASSDTVTNEKLFF. Full variable domain (rest looked up from reference TRBV19 and TRBJ1-4): DGGITQSPKYLFRKEGQNVTLSCEQNLNHDAMYWYRQDPGQGLRLIYYSQIVNDFQKGDIAEGYSVSREKKESFPLTVTSAQKNPTAFYLCASSDTVTNEKLFFGSGTQLSVL.